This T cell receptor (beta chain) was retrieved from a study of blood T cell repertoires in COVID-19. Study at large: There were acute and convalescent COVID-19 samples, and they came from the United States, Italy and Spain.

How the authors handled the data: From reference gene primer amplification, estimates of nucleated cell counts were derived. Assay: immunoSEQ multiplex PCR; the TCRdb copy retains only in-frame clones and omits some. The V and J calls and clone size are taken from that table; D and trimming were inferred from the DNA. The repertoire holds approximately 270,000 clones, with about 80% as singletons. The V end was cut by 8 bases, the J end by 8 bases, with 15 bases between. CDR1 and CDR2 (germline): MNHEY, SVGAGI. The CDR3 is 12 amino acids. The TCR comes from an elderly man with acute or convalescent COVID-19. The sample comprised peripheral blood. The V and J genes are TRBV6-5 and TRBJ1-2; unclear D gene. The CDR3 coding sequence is TGTGCCAGCTCATGGGGAGGGTCCGGCTACACCTTC. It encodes CASSWGGSGYTF.